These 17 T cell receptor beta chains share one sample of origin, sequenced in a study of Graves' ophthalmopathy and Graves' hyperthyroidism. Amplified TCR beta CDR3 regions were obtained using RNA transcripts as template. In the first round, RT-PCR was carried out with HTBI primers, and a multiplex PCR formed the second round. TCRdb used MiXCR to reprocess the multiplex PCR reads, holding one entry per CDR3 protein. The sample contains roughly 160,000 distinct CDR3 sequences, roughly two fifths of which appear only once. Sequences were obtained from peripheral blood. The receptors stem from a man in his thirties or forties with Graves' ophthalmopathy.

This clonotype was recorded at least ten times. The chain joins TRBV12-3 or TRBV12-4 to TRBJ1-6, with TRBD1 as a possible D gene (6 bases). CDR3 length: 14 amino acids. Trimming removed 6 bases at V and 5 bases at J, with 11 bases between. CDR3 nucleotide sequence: TGTGCCAGCAGCTGGGGGCAGGATAATTCACCCCTCCACTTT. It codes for CASSWGQDNSPLHF.

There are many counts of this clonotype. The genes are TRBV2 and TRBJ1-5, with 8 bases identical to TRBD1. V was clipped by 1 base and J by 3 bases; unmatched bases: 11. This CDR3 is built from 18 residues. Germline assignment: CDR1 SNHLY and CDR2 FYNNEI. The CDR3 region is CASSEDDRGLYNNQPQHF. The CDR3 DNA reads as TGTGCCAGCAGTGAAGACGACAGGGGACTTTATAACAATCAGCCCCAGCATTTT.

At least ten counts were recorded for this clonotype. The CDR3 DNA sequence: TGTGCCAGCAGTCGTAGAAACTGGTACCAAGAGACCCAGTACTTC. This gives the protein CASSRRNWYQETQYF. The rearrangement links TRBV28 to TRBJ2-5; D gene uncertain. The V end was cut by 5 bases, the J end by 0 bases, with 13 bases between. CDR3 length: 15 amino acids. Germline V gene sequence: CDR1 MDHEN, CDR2 SYDVKM.

The DNA of the CDR3 is TGTGCCAGCAGTTGGGGACTAGCGGGCGAGACCTACGAGCAGTACTTC. Protein sequence: CASSWGLAGETYEQYF. This sequence joins TRBV12-3 or TRBV12-4 and TRBJ2-7; 12 bases fit TRBD2. After removal of 4 bases from V and 2 bases from J, the junction contained 6 bases not matched to a gene. The CDR3 totals 16 residues.

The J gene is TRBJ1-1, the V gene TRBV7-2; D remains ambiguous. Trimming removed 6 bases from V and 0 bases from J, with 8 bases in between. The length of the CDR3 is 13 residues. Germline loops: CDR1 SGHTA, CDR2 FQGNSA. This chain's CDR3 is CASRVQVNTEAFF. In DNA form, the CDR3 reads TGTGCCAGCAGAGTGCAGGTGAACACTGAAGCTTTCTTT.

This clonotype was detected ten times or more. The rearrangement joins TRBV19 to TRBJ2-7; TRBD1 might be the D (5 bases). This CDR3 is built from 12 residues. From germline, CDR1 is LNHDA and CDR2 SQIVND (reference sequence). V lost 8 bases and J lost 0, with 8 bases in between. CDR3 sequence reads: CASSDSSYEQYF. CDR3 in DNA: TGTGCCAGTTCAGACAGCTCCTACGAGCAGTACTTC.

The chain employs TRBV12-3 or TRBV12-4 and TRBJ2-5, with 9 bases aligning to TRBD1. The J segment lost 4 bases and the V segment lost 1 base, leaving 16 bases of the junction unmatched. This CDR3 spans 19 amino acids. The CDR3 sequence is CASSLVMGIGTGPGETQYF. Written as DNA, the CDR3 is TGTGCCAGCAGTTTAGTAATGGGGATCGGGACAGGGCCGGGAGAGACCCAGTACTTC.

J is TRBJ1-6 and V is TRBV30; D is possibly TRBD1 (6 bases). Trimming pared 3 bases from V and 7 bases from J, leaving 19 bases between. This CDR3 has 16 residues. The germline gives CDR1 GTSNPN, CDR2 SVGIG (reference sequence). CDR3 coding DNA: TGTGCCTGGAGACTTCCAGGGGTTGCGATAAATTCACCCCTCCACTTT. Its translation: CAWRLPGVAINSPLHF.

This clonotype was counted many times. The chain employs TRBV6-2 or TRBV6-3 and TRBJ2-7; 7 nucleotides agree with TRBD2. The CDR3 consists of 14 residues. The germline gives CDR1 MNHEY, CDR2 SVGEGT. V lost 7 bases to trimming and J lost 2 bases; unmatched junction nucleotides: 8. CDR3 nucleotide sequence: TGTGCCAGCACCCTAGCGGCTACCACCTACGAGCAGTACTTC. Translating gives CASTLAATTYEQYF.

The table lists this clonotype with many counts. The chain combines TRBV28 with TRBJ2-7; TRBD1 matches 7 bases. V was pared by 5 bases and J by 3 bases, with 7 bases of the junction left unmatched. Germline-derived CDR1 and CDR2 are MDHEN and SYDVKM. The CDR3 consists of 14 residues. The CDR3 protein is CASSIGQERYEQYF. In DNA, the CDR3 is TGTGCCAGCAGTATAGGACAGGAACGCTACGAGCAGTACTTC.

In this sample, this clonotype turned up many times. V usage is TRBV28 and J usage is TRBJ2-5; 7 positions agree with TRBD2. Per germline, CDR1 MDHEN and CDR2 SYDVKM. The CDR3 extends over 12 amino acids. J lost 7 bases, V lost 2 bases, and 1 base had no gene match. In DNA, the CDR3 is TGTGCCAGCAGTTTAAGGGAGGGGACCCAGTACTTC. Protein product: CASSLREGTQYF.

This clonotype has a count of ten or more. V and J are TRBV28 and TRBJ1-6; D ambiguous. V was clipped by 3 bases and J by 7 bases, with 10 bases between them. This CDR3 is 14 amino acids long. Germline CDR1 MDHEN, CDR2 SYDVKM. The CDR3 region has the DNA TGTGCCAGCAGTTTGGAGGGTATGAATTCACCCCTCCACTTT. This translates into CASSLEGMNSPLHF.

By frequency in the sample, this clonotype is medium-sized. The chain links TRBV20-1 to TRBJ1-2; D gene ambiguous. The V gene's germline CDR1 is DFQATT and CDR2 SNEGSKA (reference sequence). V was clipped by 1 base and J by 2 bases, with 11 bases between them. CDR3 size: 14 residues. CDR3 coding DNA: TGCAGTGCTAGAGTCGGGGAGGGCAACTATGGCTACACCTTC. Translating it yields CSARVGEGNYGYTF.

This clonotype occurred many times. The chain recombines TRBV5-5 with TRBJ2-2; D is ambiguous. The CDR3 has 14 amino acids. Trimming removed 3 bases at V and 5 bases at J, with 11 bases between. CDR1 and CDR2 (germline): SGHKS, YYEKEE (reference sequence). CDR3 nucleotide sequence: TGTGCCAGCAGCTCCCTAGTGGGAACCGGGGAGCTGTTTTTT. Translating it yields CASSSLVGTGELFF. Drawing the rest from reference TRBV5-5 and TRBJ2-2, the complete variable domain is DAGVTQSPTHLIKTRGQQVTLRCSPISGHKSVSWYQQVLGQGPQFIFQYYEKEERGRGNFPDRFSARQFPNYSSELNVNALLLGDSALYLCASSSLVGTGELFFGEGSRLTVL.

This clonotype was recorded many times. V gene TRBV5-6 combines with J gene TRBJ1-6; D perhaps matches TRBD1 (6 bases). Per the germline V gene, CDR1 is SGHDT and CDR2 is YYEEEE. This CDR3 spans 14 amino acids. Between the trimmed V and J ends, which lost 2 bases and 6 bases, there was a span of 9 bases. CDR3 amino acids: CASSFGQSNSPLHF. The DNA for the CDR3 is TGTGCCAGCAGCTTTGGACAGAGTAATTCACCCCTCCACTTT.

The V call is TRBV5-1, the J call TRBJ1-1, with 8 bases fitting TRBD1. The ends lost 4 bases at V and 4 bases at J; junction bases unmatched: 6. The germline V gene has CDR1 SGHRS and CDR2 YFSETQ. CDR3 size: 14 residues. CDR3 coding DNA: TGCGCCAGCAGCGCAACAGGGGGATCCACTGAAGCTTTCTTT. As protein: CASSATGGSTEAFF.

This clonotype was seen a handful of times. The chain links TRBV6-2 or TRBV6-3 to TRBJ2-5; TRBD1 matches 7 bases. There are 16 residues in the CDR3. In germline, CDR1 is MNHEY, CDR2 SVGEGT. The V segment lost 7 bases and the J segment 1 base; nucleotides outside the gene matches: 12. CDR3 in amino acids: CASTPRRGSVQETQYF. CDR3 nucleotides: TGTGCCAGCACCCCCCGCAGGGGGTCCGTCCAAGAGACCCAGTACTTC.